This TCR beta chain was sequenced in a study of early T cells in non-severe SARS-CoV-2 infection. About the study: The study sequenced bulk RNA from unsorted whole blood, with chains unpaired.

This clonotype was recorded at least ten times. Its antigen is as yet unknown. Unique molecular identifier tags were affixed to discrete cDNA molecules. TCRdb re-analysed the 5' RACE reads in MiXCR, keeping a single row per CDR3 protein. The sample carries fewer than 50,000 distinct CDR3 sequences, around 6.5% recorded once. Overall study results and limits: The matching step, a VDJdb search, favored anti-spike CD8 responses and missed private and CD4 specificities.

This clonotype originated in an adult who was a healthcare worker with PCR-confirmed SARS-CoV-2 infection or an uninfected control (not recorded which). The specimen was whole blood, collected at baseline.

CDR3 in amino acids: CSASSSTDTQYF. CDR3 DNA: TGCAGTGCCTCAAGTAGCACAGATACGCAGTATTTT. The J gene is TRBJ2-3, the V gene TRBV20-1; D gene uncertain. This CDR3 comprises 12 residues. From germline, CDR1 is DFQATT and CDR2 SNEGSKA (reference sequence). Trimming shortened V by 6 bases and J by 0 bases, and 7 bases separated the two germline ends.